What follows is one TCR beta chain and its context. This sample stems from a study of technical replicates of blood from a few donors. The table came from immunoSEQ multiplex PCR; TCRdb's copy has only in-frame clones and leaves some out. The data show some 80,000 clones, 90% to 97% seen once. Source material: T cells isolated from PBMCs. The TCR comes from a human donor in good health.

The CDR3 nucleotides are TGTGCCAGCAGCTTGGAGACAGGGCCAGATACGCAGTATTTT. Translation: CASSLETGPDTQYF. This chain connects TRBV5-6 to TRBJ2-3; 7 nucleotides align to TRBD1. Trimming removed 0 bases from V and 4 bases from J; junction bases left unmatched: 2. Germline CDR1 is SGHDT and CDR2 is YYEEEE. The CDR3 is 14 amino acids.